Shown below are 19 T cell receptor beta chains from a single sample sequenced in a study of cytotoxic CD8 clonotypes in ibrutinib-treated CLL. Profiled with immunoSEQ multiplex PCR; TCRdb holds only in-frame clones, not every one. The table includes tens of thousands of clones, roughly three quarters detected once. The material was PBMCs, obtained after 24 months of ibrutinib treatment. The receptors derive from a human donor with chronic lymphocytic leukemia.

This clone was found a few times. This sequence joins TRBV2 and TRBJ1-1; 10 bases fit TRBD1. Per the germline V gene, CDR1 is SNHLY and CDR2 is FYNNEI. The CDR3 covers 14 residues. V lost 5 bases and J lost 10; bases outside the gene matches: 10. The CDR3 protein is CASSTGQGGSGAFF. CDR3 nucleotide sequence: TGTGCCAGCAGTACCGGACAGGGGGGTTCTGGAGCTTTCTTT.

A remark on this clone: Distinct nucleotide sequences in the sample also encode this CDR3. V gene TRBV20-1 combines with J gene TRBJ2-3, with a possible D match to TRBD1 (5 bases). Germline assignment: CDR1 DFQATT and CDR2 SNEGSKA (reference sequence). V lost 4 bases to trimming and J lost 7 bases, with 9 bases between them. The CDR3 loop spans 11 amino acids. The CDR3 DNA sequence: TGCAGTGCTACAGGGTCAAATACGCAGTATTTT. Translation: CSATGSNTQYF.

The table lists this clone with a few counts. Here the CDR3 reads CASSGRTGKSGNTIYF. The CDR3 DNA is TGTGCCAGCAGCGGGAGGACAGGGAAATCTGGAAACACCATATATTTT. This chain links TRBV9 with TRBJ1-3; 8 bases agree with TRBD1. This CDR3 spans 16 amino acids. J gave up 1 base and V 3 bases, and 6 bases lay outside the gene matches. CDR1 is SGDLS and CDR2 is YYNGEE in the germline V gene.

This clone was seen a single time. The rearrangement joins TRBV11-2 to TRBJ1-2; 9 bases line up with TRBD1. V shed 0 bases and J 0 bases; nucleotides not matched to a gene: 11. The CDR3 is 19 amino acids. CDR1 and CDR2 from the germline V gene are SGHAT and FQNNGV. The CDR3 DNA is TGTGCCAGCAGCTTAGATGGAGGACAGGGGCTTAATGCTAACTATGGCTACACCTTC. Translated: CASSLDGGQGLNANYGYTF.

V usage is TRBV6-1 and J usage is TRBJ1-2, with no clear D. The CDR3 consists of 18 residues. Trimming cost V 2 bases and J 1 base, with 20 bases left between them. CDR1 is MNHNS and CDR2 is SASEGT in the germline V gene. The CDR3 loop reads CASSESGPTWNFNYGYTF. Written as DNA, the CDR3 is TGTGCCAGCAGTGAATCCGGGCCGACATGGAACTTTAACTATGGCTACACCTTC.

On this clone itself: It may be a read error: a sequence one base away is much more abundant. The chain carries TRBV27 and TRBJ2-7; D might be TRBD1 (5 bases). CDR1 MNHEY and CDR2 SMNVEV come from the germline V gene (reference sequence). There are 15 residues in the CDR3. The CDR3: CASSLSRTGSYEQHF. The CDR3 DNA sequence: TGTGCCAGCAGTTTATCTAGAACAGGCTCCTACGAGCAGCACTTC.

The chain uses TRBV5-6 and TRBJ2-1; unclear D gene. V lost 0 bases and J 7 bases, leaving 5 bases between the germline ends. This CDR3 has 12 residues. The germline V gene has CDR1 SGHDT and CDR2 YYEEEE. CDR3 DNA sequence: TGTGCCAGCAGCTTGGGGTTTAATGAGCAGTTCTTC. This gives the protein CASSLGFNEQFF. Full variable domain (outside the CDR3, taken from reference TRBV5-6 and TRBJ2-1): DAGVTQSPTHLIKTRGQQVTLRCSPKSGHDTVSWYQQALGQGPQFIFQYYEEEERQRGNFPDRFSGHQFPNYSSELNVNALLLGDSALYLCASSLGFNEQFFGPGTRLTVL.

The CDR3 spells CASSQYSSGEETDTQYF. CDR3 coding DNA: TGTGCCAGCAGCCAGTATTCTAGCGGGGAGGAGACAGATACGCAGTATTTT. The chain uses TRBV4-2 and TRBJ2-3; 9 nucleotides match TRBD2. The germline V gene has CDR1 LGHNA and CDR2 YNFKEQ. The junction had 10 bases not matched to a gene; V was cut back by 3 bases and J by 3 bases. The CDR3 is made up of 17 amino acids.

In its sample, this clone was seen once. The J gene is TRBJ2-2, the V gene TRBV29-1; 10 bases map to TRBD1. The CDR3 covers 14 residues. Germline CDR1 and CDR2: SQVTM and ANQGSEA. After removal of 6 bases from V and 0 bases from J, the junction contained 1 base not matched to a gene. The CDR3 bases are TGCAGCGTCGGGACAGGGGCGAACACCGGGGAGCTGTTTTTT. As protein: CSVGTGANTGELFF.

The chain recombines TRBV18 with TRBJ1-2, with D perhaps matching TRBD1 (6 bases). Trimming left V 3 bases short and J 9 bases short, with 20 bases between. The V gene's germline CDR1 is KGHSH and CDR2 LQKENI. The length of the CDR3 is 15 residues. CDR3 amino acids: CASSPPGGGMTSYTF. The DNA of the CDR3 is TGTGCCAGCTCACCCCCGGGGGGGGGCATGACCAGCTACACCTTC.

The rearrangement links TRBV27 to TRBJ2-2, with D perhaps TRBD1 (6 bases). V lost 5 bases and J lost 0, with 10 bases in between. The germline gives CDR1 MNHEY, CDR2 SMNVEV (reference sequence). The CDR3 is 15 amino acids. DNA of the CDR3: TGTGCCAGCAGTCCCACAGGGTCGAACACCGGGGAGCTGTTTTTT. This codes for CASSPTGSNTGELFF.

This chain connects TRBV11-2 to TRBJ1-2; TRBD1 might be the D (5 bases). Trimming stripped 2 bases from V and 7 bases from J, with 14 bases between. The CDR3 runs 14 residues. The V gene's germline CDR1 is SGHAT and CDR2 FQNNGV. CDR3 sequence reads: CASSLLGPGRGYTF. The CDR3 nucleotides are TGTGCCAGCAGCTTATTGGGGCCCGGTCGTGGCTACACCTTC. Drawing the rest from reference TRBV11-2 and TRBJ1-2, the complete variable domain is EAGVAQSPRYKIIEKRQSVAFWCNPISGHATLYWYQQILGQGPKLLIQFQNNGVVDDSQLPKDRFSAERLKGVDSTLKIQPAKLEDSAVYLCASSLLGPGRGYTFGSGTRLTVV.

A word on this clone: Other nucleotide sequences in the sample specify the same CDR3. The rearrangement links TRBV10-2 to TRBJ2-5; tentative D call: TRBD1 (5 bases). CDR3 length equals 14 residues. V lost 3 bases, J lost 1 base, and 9 bases lay in between. Germline values: CDR1 WSHSY, CDR2 SAAADI. The CDR3 spells CASSDRGRQETQYF. For the CDR3, the DNA is TGCGCCAGCAGTGATAGGGGCCGCCAAGAGACCCAGTACTTC.

CDR3 DNA: TGTGCCAGCAGCCCCACAACTACCTACAATGAGCAGTTCTTC. Protein product: CASSPTTTYNEQFF. The J gene is TRBJ2-1, the V gene TRBV5-6; D gene uncertain. V lost 4 bases, J lost 2 bases, and 10 bases lay in between. CDR3 size: 14 residues. Germline V gives CDR1 SGHDT, CDR2 YYEEEE.

This clone was picked up a small number of times. The chain links TRBV19 to TRBJ1-2, with TRBD1 matching over 9 bases. With 5 bases clipped from V and 6 bases from J, the junction kept 7 bases outside the gene matches. The length of the CDR3 is 14 residues. Germline V lookup: CDR1 LNHDA, CDR2 SQIVND (reference sequence). CDR3 bases: TGTGCCAGTAGTGACCGGGACAGGGTGAATGGCTACACCTTC. Encoded protein: CASSDRDRVNGYTF.

This clone was detected once. V gene TRBV2 combines with J gene TRBJ1-1, with D possibly being TRBD1 (6 bases). Germline loops: CDR1 SNHLY, CDR2 FYNNEI. V lost 7 bases to trimming and J lost 6 bases, with 15 bases between them. This CDR3 region has 13 residues. The CDR3 loop reads CASTLGGAAEAFF. The CDR3, as DNA: TGTGCCAGCACCCTGGGGGGGGCCGCTGAAGCTTTCTTT.

V and J are TRBV25-1 and TRBJ2-2; D call uncertain. This CDR3 region has 14 residues. CDR1 is MGHDK and CDR2 is SYGVNS in the germline V gene. The V and J ends lost 4 bases and 1 base respectively, with 7 bases between them. CDR3 loop: CASSGTLNTGELFF. For the CDR3, the DNA is TGTGCCAGCAGTGGGACCCTGAACACCGGGGAGCTGTTTTTT.

The chain joins TRBV2 to TRBJ1-1; 9 nucleotides line up with TRBD1. Trimming cost V 6 bases and J 6 bases; bases outside gene matches: 5. This CDR3 is 13 amino acids long. Germline V CDR1 and CDR2: SNHLY, FYNNEI. This CDR3 reads CASRGQGYSEAFF. Here the CDR3 DNA reads TGTGCCAGCAGGGGACAGGGATATTCTGAAGCTTTCTTT.

Of note for this clone: At one boundary the junction diverges from the germline segment, which might be a read error. The V gene is TRBV29-1, the J gene TRBJ2-5, with unresolved D. CDR3 size: 14 residues. The V gene's germline CDR1 is SQVTM and CDR2 ANQGSEA. In nucleotides, the CDR3 is TGCAGCGTTGGAGCTTCCTTACCCTCAGAGGCCCAGTACTTC. Translated, it gives CSVGASLPSEAQYF.